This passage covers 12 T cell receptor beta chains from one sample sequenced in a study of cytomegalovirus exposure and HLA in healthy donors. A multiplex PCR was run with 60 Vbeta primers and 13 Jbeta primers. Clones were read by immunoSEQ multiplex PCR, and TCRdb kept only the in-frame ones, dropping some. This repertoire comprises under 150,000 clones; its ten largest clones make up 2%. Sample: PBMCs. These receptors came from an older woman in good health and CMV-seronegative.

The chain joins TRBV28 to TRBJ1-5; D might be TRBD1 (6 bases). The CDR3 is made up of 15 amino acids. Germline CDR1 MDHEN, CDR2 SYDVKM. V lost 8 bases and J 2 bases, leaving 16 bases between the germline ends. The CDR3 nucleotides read TGTGCCAGCTCCACAGGGAGCGGAGGCAATCAGCCCCAGCATTTT. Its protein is CASSTGSGGNQPQHF.

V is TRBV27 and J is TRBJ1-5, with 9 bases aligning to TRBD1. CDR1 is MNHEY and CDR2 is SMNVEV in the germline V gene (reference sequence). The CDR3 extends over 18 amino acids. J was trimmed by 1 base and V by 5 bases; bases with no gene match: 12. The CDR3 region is CASSIHPGQGSSNQPQHF. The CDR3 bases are TGTGCCAGCAGTATACACCCGGGACAGGGATCGAGCAATCAGCCCCAGCATTTT.

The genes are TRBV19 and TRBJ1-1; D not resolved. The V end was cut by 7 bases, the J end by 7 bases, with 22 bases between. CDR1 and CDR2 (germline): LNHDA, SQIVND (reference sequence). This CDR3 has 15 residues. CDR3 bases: TGTGCCAGTACCACCACGGGCCGGGGATTAAATGAAGCTTTCTTT. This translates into CASTTTGRGLNEAFF.

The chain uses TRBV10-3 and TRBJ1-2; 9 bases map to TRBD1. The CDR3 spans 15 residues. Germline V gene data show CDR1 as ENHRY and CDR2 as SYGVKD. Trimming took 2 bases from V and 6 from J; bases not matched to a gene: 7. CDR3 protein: CAISETQGAQNGYTF. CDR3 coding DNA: TGTGCCATCAGTGAGACACAGGGGGCGCAAAATGGCTACACCTTC.

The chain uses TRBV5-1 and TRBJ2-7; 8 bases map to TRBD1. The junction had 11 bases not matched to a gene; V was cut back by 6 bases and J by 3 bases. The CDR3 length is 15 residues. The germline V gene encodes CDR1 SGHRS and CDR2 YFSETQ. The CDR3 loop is CASTPGTGDNYEQYF. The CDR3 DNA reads TGCGCCAGCACCCCCGGGACAGGCGATAACTACGAGCAGTACTTC.

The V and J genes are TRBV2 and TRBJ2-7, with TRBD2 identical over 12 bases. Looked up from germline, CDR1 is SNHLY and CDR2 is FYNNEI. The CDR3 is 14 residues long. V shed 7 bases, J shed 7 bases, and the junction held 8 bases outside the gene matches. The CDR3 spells CASILAGGLGEQYF. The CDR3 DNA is TGTGCCAGCATACTAGCGGGGGGATTGGGGGAGCAGTACTTC.

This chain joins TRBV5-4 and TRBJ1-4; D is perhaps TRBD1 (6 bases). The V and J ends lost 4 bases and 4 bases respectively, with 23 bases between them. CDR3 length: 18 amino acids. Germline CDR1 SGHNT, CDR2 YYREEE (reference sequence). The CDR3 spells CASSLRKQGGGFNEKLFF. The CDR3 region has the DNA TGTGCCAGCAGCCTACGAAAACAGGGAGGGGGGTTTAATGAAAAACTGTTTTTT.

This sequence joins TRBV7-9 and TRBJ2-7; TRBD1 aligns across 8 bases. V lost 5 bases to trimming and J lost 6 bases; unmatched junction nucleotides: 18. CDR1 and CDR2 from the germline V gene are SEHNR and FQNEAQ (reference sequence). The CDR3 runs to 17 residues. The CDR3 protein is CASSPDRVEGPGREQYF. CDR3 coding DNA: TGTGCCAGCAGCCCGGACAGGGTTGAAGGTCCTGGGCGCGAGCAGTACTTC.

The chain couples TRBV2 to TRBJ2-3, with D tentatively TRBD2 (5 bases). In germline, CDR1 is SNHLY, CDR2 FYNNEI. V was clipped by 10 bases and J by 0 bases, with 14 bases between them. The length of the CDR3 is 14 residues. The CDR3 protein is CANKKAASTDTQYF. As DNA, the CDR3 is TGTGCCAACAAGAAAGCGGCTAGCACAGATACGCAGTATTTT.

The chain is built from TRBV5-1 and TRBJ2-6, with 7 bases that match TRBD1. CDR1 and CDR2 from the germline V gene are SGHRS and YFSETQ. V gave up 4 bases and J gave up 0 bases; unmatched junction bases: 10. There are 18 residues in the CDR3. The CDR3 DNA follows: TGCGCCAGCAGCCCCATGACAGGGATGGTCTCTGGGGCCAACGTCCTGACTTTC. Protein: CASSPMTGMVSGANVLTF.

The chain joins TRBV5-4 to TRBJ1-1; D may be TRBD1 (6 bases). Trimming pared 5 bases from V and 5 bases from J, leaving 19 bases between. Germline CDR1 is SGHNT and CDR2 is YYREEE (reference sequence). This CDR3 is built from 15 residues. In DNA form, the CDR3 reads TGTGCCAGCAGTCTCGGATTTGGGGGCGAAACTGAAGCTTTCTTT. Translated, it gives CASSLGFGGETEAFF.

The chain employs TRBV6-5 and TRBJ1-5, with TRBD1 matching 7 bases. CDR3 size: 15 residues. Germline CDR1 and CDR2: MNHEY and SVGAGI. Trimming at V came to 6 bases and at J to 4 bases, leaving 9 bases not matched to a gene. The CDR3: CASSPQGDFNQPQHF. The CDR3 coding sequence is TGTGCCAGCAGCCCCCAGGGGGACTTTAATCAGCCCCAGCATTTT.